This T cell receptor (beta chain) emerged from a study of post-analysis software for immune sequencing data. About the research overall: The courses of disease that were included comprised relapsing-remitting, secondary progressive and progressive-relapsing multiple sclerosis.

There are 14 residues in the CDR3. CDR1 is MNHEY and CDR2 is SVGAGI in the germline V gene. V was shortened by 0 bases and J by 5 bases, with 10 bases between the two germline ends. Libraries were made from TCR beta cDNA, and they carried unique molecular identifiers. The T cell input of roughly 0.9 to 11 million gave about half a million cDNA molecules. TCRdb analysed the PCR reads with MiXCR anew, one entry per CDR3 protein. The data hold 650,000 to 850,000 distinct CDR3 sequences, with about 50% observed a single time. Study-wide results and limits: Same-batch preparations were strongly co-clustered by F measure. A significant reduction in normalized Chao1 diversity was observed in multiple sclerosis patients versus controls. Comparison of patients with controls showed five TRBV segments more frequent in patients, TRBV5-6, TRBV5-1 and TRBV20-1 among them.

This clonotype showed up just a few times. The antigen is not known. The source is a girl aged 10-17 years with multiple sclerosis. J is TRBJ2-5 and V is TRBV6-5, with D unclear. The sequenced sample was blood. As DNA, the CDR3 is TGTGCCAGCAGTTACTCTAACGTGTTGGAGACCCAGTACTTC. Protein: CASSYSNVLETQYF.